The 30 T cell receptor beta chains below all came from one sample that was sequenced in a study of T cells in narcolepsy. Method: immunoSEQ multiplex PCR; TCRdb's copy keeps in-frame clones and lacks some. This table has around 32,000 clones, 70% to 80% appearing once. Sequences were obtained from CD45RA- memory CD4+ T cells from PBMCs. These receptors all stem from a human donor with narcolepsy.

The chain employs TRBV4-1 and TRBJ2-7; TRBD2 agrees at 7 bases. Germline CDR1 is MGHRA and CDR2 is YSYEKL. The CDR3 extends over 13 amino acids. V lost 4 bases and J lost 5; bases outside the gene matches: 5. The CDR3 here is CASSLRAGDEQYF. DNA for the CDR3: TGCGCCAGCAGCCTAAGGGCGGGGGACGAGCAGTACTTC.

The chain employs TRBV7-8 and TRBJ2-7, with TRBD2 identical over 13 bases. Looked up from germline, CDR1 is SGHVS and CDR2 is FQNEAQ. V was clipped by 1 base and J by 6 bases; unmatched bases: 3. The CDR3 has 15 amino acids. CDR3 residues: CASSLGRLAGGEQYF. The CDR3 DNA reads TGTGCCAGCAGCTTAGGAAGACTAGCGGGAGGCGAGCAGTACTTC.

The chain has TRBV11-2 and TRBJ2-7; 9 positions match TRBD2. CDR1 and CDR2 (germline): SGHAT, FQNNGV. CDR3 length: 15 amino acids. The J segment lost 6 bases and the V segment lost 5 bases, leaving 11 bases of the junction unmatched. The CDR3 sequence is CASSAPEAGGPEQYF. In DNA, the CDR3 is TGTGCCAGCAGCGCCCCCGAAGCGGGAGGCCCCGAGCAGTACTTC.

V usage is TRBV4-2 and J usage is TRBJ2-1; TRBD1 might be the D (6 bases). V lost 5 bases, J lost 4 bases, and 15 bases lay in between. The CDR3 sequence is 15 residues long. Germline V CDR1 and CDR2: LGHNA, YNFKEQ. The chain's CDR3 is CASSTPDSLYNEQFF. For the CDR3, the DNA is TGTGCCAGCAGCACCCCGGACAGTCTGTACAATGAGCAGTTCTTC.

V usage is TRBV30 and J usage is TRBJ2-7; D not resolved. Germline-derived CDR1 and CDR2 are GTSNPN and SVGIG (reference sequence). The CDR3 has 13 residues. V was clipped by 4 bases and J by 3 bases, with 13 bases between them. The CDR3 protein is CAWKSRSLYEQYF. The CDR3 coding sequence is TGTGCCTGGAAGTCTAGATCCCTCTACGAGCAGTACTTC.

This chain joins TRBV7-8 and TRBJ1-1; no definite D call. Looked up from germline, CDR1 is SGHVS and CDR2 is FQNEAQ. V was pared by 1 base and J by 6 bases, with 9 bases between. CDR3 length: 13 amino acids. The CDR3 sequence is CASSLGGRAEAFF. Here the CDR3 DNA reads TGTGCCAGCAGCTTAGGCGGTAGGGCTGAAGCTTTCTTT.

The chain combines TRBV5-1 with TRBJ2-1; D may correspond to TRBD1 or TRBD2 (5 bases each). CDR1 is SGHRS, CDR2 YFSETQ, per germline. CDR3 length equals 14 residues. The ends were cut back, 1 base at V and 9 bases at J, with 14 bases in the middle. CDR3 in DNA: TGCGCCAGCAGCTTGAGTCAGGGCGCGGGTGAGCAGTTCTTC. It translates to CASSLSQGAGEQFF. The whole variable domain, filled in from reference TRBV5-1 and TRBJ2-1, reads KAGVTQTPRYLIKTRGQQVTLSCSPISGHRSVSWYQQTPGQGLQFLFEYFSETQRNKGNFPGRFSGRQFSNSRSEMNVSTLELGDSALYLCASSLSQGAGEQFFGPGTRLTVL.

This clone was detected only once. The chain recombines TRBV5-5 with TRBJ2-5; 12 nucleotides line up with TRBD2. The germline V gene has CDR1 SGHKS and CDR2 YYEKEE (reference sequence). The CDR3 runs to 14 residues. V trimming: 4 bases; J trimming: 4 bases; junction bases outside the gene matches: 2. The CDR3 region is CASSLTSGRETQYF. The CDR3 DNA follows: TGTGCCAGCAGCCTGACTAGCGGGAGAGAGACCCAGTACTTC.

The V call is TRBV7-9, the J call TRBJ2-2, with D uncertain. This CDR3 has 17 amino acids. The V gene lost 5 bases and the J gene lost 0 bases, with 16 bases spanning the gap. Germline lookup yields CDR1 SEHNR and CDR2 FQNEAQ (reference sequence). Here the CDR3 DNA reads TGTGCCAGCAGCCTCCTCGTGACGGCCTCGAACACCGGGGAGCTGTTTTTT. This translates into CASSLLVTASNTGELFF.

The chain recombines TRBV29-1 with TRBJ1-1; 9 nucleotides match TRBD1. The CDR3 is made up of 13 amino acids. V was pared by 7 bases and J by 5 bases, with 8 bases of the junction left unmatched. The germline gives CDR1 SQVTM, CDR2 ANQGSEA. This CDR3 is CSAVRQGGTEAFF. DNA for the CDR3: TGCAGCGCTGTAAGACAGGGGGGGACTGAAGCTTTCTTT.

The chain carries TRBV9 and TRBJ2-1; perhaps TRBD2 as D (6 bases). There are 13 residues in the CDR3. Germline CDR1 SGDLS, CDR2 YYNGEE. Trimming took 6 bases from V and 1 from J, leaving 8 bases between them. CDR3 in amino acids: CASNRESYNEQFF. In DNA, the CDR3 is TGTGCCAGCAACCGGGAGTCCTACAATGAGCAGTTCTTC.

The CDR3 coding sequence is TGCGCCAGCAGCTTGGAACTAGCGGGAGTAAAAGGGGAGCTGTTTTTT. It specifies CASSLELAGVKGELFF. The rearrangement links TRBV5-1 to TRBJ2-2; 11 nucleotides agree with TRBD2. The CDR3 contains 16 residues. CDR1 and CDR2 (germline): SGHRS, YFSETQ. J gave up 8 bases and V 0 bases, and 6 bases lay outside the gene matches.

The chain couples TRBV5-6 to TRBJ2-1; no clear D. The CDR3 sequence is 16 residues long. The V and J ends lost 0 bases and 4 bases respectively, with 14 bases between them. Germline CDR1 and CDR2: SGHDT and YYEEEE. CDR3 bases: TGTGCCAGCAGCTTGGGTTGGGGTGGGGAATACAATGAGCAGTTCTTC. It is translated as CASSLGWGGEYNEQFF.

This chain links TRBV6-5 with TRBJ2-5; 7 bases map to TRBD1. V gave up 0 bases and J gave up 2 bases; unmatched junction bases: 3. This CDR3 spans 15 amino acids. Germline lookup yields CDR1 MNHEY and CDR2 SVGAGI. CDR3 amino acids: CASSYSGTAQETQYF. The CDR3 nucleotides read TGTGCCAGCAGTTACTCCGGGACAGCACAAGAGACCCAGTACTTC.

V and J are TRBV5-6 and TRBJ2-3; D is possibly TRBD1 or TRBD2 (5 bases each). The germline CDR1 and CDR2 sequences are SGHDT and YYEEEE. The V end lost 2 bases, the J end lost 1 base, and 11 bases lay between the germline ends. CDR3 size: 15 residues. CDR3: CASSLSGPGTDTQYF. The CDR3 coding sequence is TGTGCCAGCAGCTTATCGGGGCCGGGCACAGATACGCAGTATTTT.

The V call is TRBV7-2, the J call TRBJ1-1, with D possibly matching TRBD1 (5 bases). The CDR3 has 13 amino acids. Looked up from germline, CDR1 is SGHTA and CDR2 is FQGNSA. V was trimmed by 5 bases and J by 10 bases, leaving 17 bases between them. The CDR3 DNA is TGTGCCAGCAGCATCGGCGGCGTCGGGGGAGCTTTCTTT. As protein: CASSIGGVGGAFF.

The chain uses TRBV11-1 and TRBJ2-7, with D possibly matching TRBD2 (6 bases). The CDR3 is 14 residues long. Germline V gives CDR1 SGHAT, CDR2 FQDESV (reference sequence). V was pared by 4 bases and J by 1 base, with 11 bases between. The CDR3 loop is CASSSFGGSYEQYF. The DNA for the CDR3 is TGTGCCAGCAGCTCTTTCGGGGGATCCTACGAGCAGTACTTC.

Points on this clone: An end of the junction does not agree with germline; a read error may underlie this. The chain couples TRBV7-9 to TRBJ1-1; no clear D gene. This CDR3 spans 15 amino acids. Per germline, CDR1 SEHNR and CDR2 FQNEAQ (reference sequence). CDR3 loop: CASSLGSTRNAEAFF. The CDR3 nucleotides are TGTGCCAGCAGCTTAGGTTCGACTAGGAACGCTGAAGCTTTCTTT.

The chain links TRBV5-1 to TRBJ2-7, with 7 bases identical to TRBD2. The trim removed 3 bases at V and 6 bases at J, leaving 12 bases unmatched. The CDR3 length is 15 residues. The germline V gene encodes CDR1 SGHRS and CDR2 YFSETQ. As DNA, the CDR3 is TGCGCCAGCAGCTCTGTGTTCGGGGGGACGGGCGAGCAGTACTTC. This sequence encodes CASSSVFGGTGEQYF.

The chain recombines TRBV5-8 with TRBJ2-1; 14 positions match TRBD2. This CDR3 is built from 14 residues. V lost 4 bases and J lost 15; bases outside the gene matches: 9. Looked up from germline, CDR1 is SGHTS and CDR2 is YDEGEE. The DNA of the CDR3 is TGTGCCAGCAGCGGACGACTAGCGGGAGGGCCGGGGTTCTTC. Its protein product is CASSGRLAGGPGFF.

This clone turned up a few times. V is TRBV5-1 and J is TRBJ1-5; no definite D call. Trimming removed 1 base from V and 6 bases from J, with 8 bases in between. Germline V CDR1 and CDR2: SGHRS, YFSETQ. This CDR3 comprises 13 residues. The CDR3 loop reads CASSLTRGQPQHF. In DNA form, the CDR3 reads TGCGCCAGCAGCTTGACACGGGGTCAGCCCCAGCATTTT. Based on the CDR3 plus reference TRBV5-1 and TRBJ1-5, the full variable domain is KAGVTQTPRYLIKTRGQQVTLSCSPISGHRSVSWYQQTPGQGLQFLFEYFSETQRNKGNFPGRFSGRQFSNSRSEMNVSTLELGDSALYLCASSLTRGQPQHFGDGTRLSIL.

The V gene is TRBV27, the J gene TRBJ2-7, with D perhaps being TRBD1 or TRBD2 (5 bases each). CDR1 is MNHEY and CDR2 is SMNVEV in the germline V gene (reference sequence). V lost 8 bases, J lost 4 bases, and 27 bases lay in between. The CDR3 covers 17 residues. This CDR3 reads CASGLYRGVGILYEQYF. The CDR3 DNA sequence: TGTGCCAGCGGCTTATATCGAGGGGTCGGAATCCTTTACGAGCAGTACTTC.

The gene calls are TRBV23-1 and TRBJ1-4; D ambiguous. TRBV23-1 is annotated as an ORF whose role is uncertain. V lost 0 bases and J lost 2, with 13 bases in between. The CDR3 length is 17 residues. The CDR3 protein is CASSQSPYKETNEKLFF. In DNA, the CDR3 is TGCGCCAGCAGTCAATCCCCTTATAAAGAGACTAATGAAAAACTGTTTTTT.

The chain combines TRBV28 with TRBJ2-7; either TRBD1 or TRBD2 may fit D (5 bases each). Germline V lookup: CDR1 MDHEN, CDR2 SYDVKM. The CDR3 is made up of 13 amino acids. V gave up 6 bases and J gave up 0 bases, with 9 bases separating them. This CDR3 is CASSSGSSYEQYF. CDR3 DNA sequence: TGTGCCAGCAGCTCAGGGAGCTCCTACGAGCAGTACTTC. The variable domain in full, with the rest retrieved from reference TRBV28 and TRBJ2-7, is DVKVTQSSRYLVKRTGEKVFLECVQDMDHENMFWYRQDPGLGLRLIYFSYDVKMKEKGDIPEGYSVSREKKERFSLILESASTNQTSMYLCASSSGSSYEQYFGPGTRLTVT.

This clone was counted a few times. The chain carries TRBV15 and TRBJ2-1; 7 nucleotides line up with TRBD2. Germline V lookup: CDR1 LNHNV, CDR2 YYDKDF (reference sequence). The CDR3 extends over 14 amino acids. The J segment lost 9 bases and the V segment lost 4 bases, leaving 9 bases of the junction unmatched. The CDR3 protein is CATSNPGPGGEQFF. The DNA of the CDR3 is TGTGCCACCAGCAACCCGGGGCCGGGAGGTGAGCAGTTCTTC.

J is TRBJ2-2 and V is TRBV4-1, with 8 bases matching TRBD2. Germline CDR1 is MGHRA and CDR2 is YSYEKL. This CDR3 comprises 18 residues. V was clipped by 0 bases and J by 7 bases; unmatched bases: 13. The CDR3 region is CASSQEVTAGAFGGELFF. The CDR3, as DNA: TGCGCCAGCAGCCAAGAGGTGACAGCGGGAGCGTTTGGCGGGGAGCTGTTTTTT.

This chain connects TRBV7-8 to TRBJ2-5; 9 nucleotides agree with TRBD2. The length of the CDR3 is 15 residues. Per the germline V gene, CDR1 is SGHVS and CDR2 is FQNEAQ. V dropped 2 bases and J dropped 2; count of bases not matched to a gene: 3. Here the CDR3 reads CASSLFAGGQETQYF. The CDR3 bases are TGTGCCAGCAGCTTATTTGCGGGAGGGCAAGAGACCCAGTACTTC.

The V and J genes are TRBV12-5 and TRBJ2-7, with 15 positions matching TRBD2. The CDR3 is 21 amino acids. Trimming took 4 bases from V and 1 from J; bases not matched to a gene: 17. In germline, CDR1 is LGHNT, CDR2 FRNRAP. The DNA of the CDR3 is TGTGCTAGTGGTTGGGAACCAATCCGGGGACTAGCGGGAGGAGGTTCCTACGAGCAGTACTTC. Translating gives CASGWEPIRGLAGGGSYEQYF.

This clone was recorded a few times. The rearrangement links TRBV9 to TRBJ2-7; D remains ambiguous. Germline loops: CDR1 SGDLS, CDR2 YYNGEE. This CDR3 has 14 residues. Trimming removed 0 bases from V and 2 bases from J, with 9 bases in between. Here the CDR3 reads CASSVEATPYEQYF. Here the CDR3 DNA reads TGTGCCAGCAGCGTAGAGGCGACCCCCTACGAGCAGTACTTC.

The CDR3 spells CASSLYRETEAFF. Here the CDR3 DNA reads TGTGCCAGCAGCTTATACAGGGAAACTGAAGCTTTCTTT. The chain uses TRBV11-1 and TRBJ1-1; possibly TRBD1 for D (6 bases). The CDR3 has 13 amino acids. Trimming took 2 bases from V and 5 from J, leaving 9 bases between them. The germline gives CDR1 SGHAT, CDR2 FQDESV (reference sequence).